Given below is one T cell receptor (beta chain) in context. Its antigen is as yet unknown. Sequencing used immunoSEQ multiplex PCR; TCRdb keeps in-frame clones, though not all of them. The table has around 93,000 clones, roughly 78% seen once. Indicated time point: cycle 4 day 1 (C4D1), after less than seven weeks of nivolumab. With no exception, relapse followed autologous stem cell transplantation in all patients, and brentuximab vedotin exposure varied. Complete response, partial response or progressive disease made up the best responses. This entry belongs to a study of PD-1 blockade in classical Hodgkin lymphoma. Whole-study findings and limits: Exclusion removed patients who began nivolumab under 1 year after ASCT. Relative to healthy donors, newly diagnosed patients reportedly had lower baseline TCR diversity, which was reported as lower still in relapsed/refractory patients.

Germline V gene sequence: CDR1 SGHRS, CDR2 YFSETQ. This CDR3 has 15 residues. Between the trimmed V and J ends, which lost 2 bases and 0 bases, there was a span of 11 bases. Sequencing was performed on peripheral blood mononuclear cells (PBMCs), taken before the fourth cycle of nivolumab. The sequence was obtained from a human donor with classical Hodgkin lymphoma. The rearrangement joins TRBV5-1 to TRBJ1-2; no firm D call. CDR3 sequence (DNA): TGCGCCAGCAGCTTAGGGAGCGCCTCTAACTATGGCTACACCTTC. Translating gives CASSLGSASNYGYTF.